These T cell receptor beta chains were read from a single sample in a study of cytomegalovirus exposure and HLA in healthy donors. The repertoire was sequenced with immunoSEQ multiplex PCR; TCRdb's copy has only in-frame clones and lacks some. The sample includes 55,000 to 70,000 clones, about four fifths seen only once; the top ten take approximately 3.6%. The sequencing sample was made of PBMCs. These receptors all stem from a woman aged 40 to 50 in good health and CMV-seronegative. The CDR3 runs from the conserved cysteine through the conserved F or W. The D gene is left open where the match is weak. Where a row states a size, it is once, few, many or the class of an expanded clone; other rows omit it.

TRBJ2-7 TRBD1 - TRBV27 CASSQGGPLIEQYF TGTGCCAGCAGTCAAGGGGGCCCGCTAATCGAGCAGTACTTC
TRBJ2-2 - - TRBV27 CASSFQGGNTGELFF TGTGCCAGCAGTTTTCAGGGAGGAAACACCGGGGAGCTGTTTTTT
TRBJ2-7 TRBD1 - TRBV4-3 CASSQGDSYEQYF TGCGCCAGCAGCCAAGGGGACAGCTACGAGCAGTACTTC
TRBJ1-1 - - TRBV27 CASSPAGGARAFF TGTGCCAGCAGTCCAGCTGGGGGGGCAAGGGCTTTCTTT
TRBJ1-1 - - TRBV11-2 CASSSPSVAEAFF TGTGCCAGCAGCTCCCCCTCCGTCGCTGAAGCTTTCTTT
TRBJ2-7 - - TRBV28 CASSLDISYEQYF TGTGCCAGCAGTTTAGACATAAGCTACGAGCAGTACTTC
TRBJ2-1 TRBD1 - TRBV18 CASSPSGTGTYNEQFF TGTGCCAGCTCACCATCCGGGACAGGGACCTACAATGAGCAGTTCTTC
TRBJ1-5 - - TRBV6-1 CASSEGEGGNQPQHF TGTGCCAGCAGTGAAGGTGAGGGGGGGAATCAGCCCCAGCATTTT
TRBJ1-2 - - TRBV2 CASSRTIGDYGYTF TGTGCCAGCAGTCGGACTATAGGTGACTATGGCTACACCTTC
TRBJ1-5 TRBD1 once TRBV5-1 CASSLGQGNYQPQHF TGCGCCAGCAGCTTGGGACAGGGAAACTATCAGCCCCAGCATTTT
TRBJ2-1 - - TRBV20-1 CSASWSGEQFF TGCAGTGCTAGTTGGAGCGGCGAGCAGTTCTTC
TRBJ2-3 - - TRBV12-5 CASGSQTILDTQYF TGTGCTAGTGGTTCCCAGACTATATTAGATACGCAGTATTTT
TRBJ2-3 TRBD1 - TRBV5-4 CASSLDRVRTDTQYF TGTGCCAGCAGCTTAGACAGGGTGAGGACAGATACGCAGTATTTT
TRBJ1-2 TRBD1 - TRBV30 CAWSSLWDREDGYTF TGTGCCTGGAGCTCCTTGTGGGACAGGGAAGATGGCTACACCTTC
TRBJ1-5 TRBD1 - TRBV28 CASSRDREGQPQHF TGTGCCAGCAGTAGGGACAGGGAGGGTCAGCCCCAGCATTTT
TRBJ1-2 TRBD1 - TRBV5-1 CASSLASGQLYGYTF TGCGCCAGCAGCTTGGCCTCGGGACAGCTCTATGGCTACACCTTC
TRBJ1-1 TRBD1 - TRBV4-2 CASSLRDREAFF TGTGCCAGCAGCCTCCGGGACAGGGAAGCTTTCTTT
TRBJ2-1 TRBD2 - TRBV9 CASSVEGTSRYNEQFF TGTGCCAGCAGCGTAGAAGGGACTAGCAGGTACAATGAGCAGTTCTTC
TRBJ1-5 - - TRBV10-3 CAISEDRSNQPQHF TGTGCCATCAGTGAGGACAGGAGCAATCAGCCCCAGCATTTT
TRBJ2-1 - - TRBV19 CASSILGRGKYNEQFF TGTGCCAGTAGTATTTTGGGCCGGGGAAAGTACAATGAGCAGTTCTTC
TRBJ2-7 TRBD1 - TRBV5-1 CASSSDRGRVVGYEQYF TGCGCCAGCAGCTCGGACAGGGGGCGGGTCGTCGGCTACGAGCAGTACTTC
TRBJ2-3 TRBD2 - TRBV15 CATSRQSGKADTQYF TGTGCCACCAGCAGGCAGAGCGGGAAGGCAGATACGCAGTATTTT
TRBJ2-3 TRBD2 - TRBV2 CASSATSGATDTQYF TGTGCCAGCAGCGCCACTAGCGGAGCCACAGATACGCAGTATTTT
TRBJ2-1 TRBD2 - TRBV4-1 CASSLAGGSRYNEQFF TGCGCCAGCAGTCTAGCGGGAGGATCACGCTACAATGAGCAGTTCTTC
TRBJ2-7 TRBD1 - TRBV10-3 CAISGYRDRGKTYEQYF TGTGCCATCAGTGGATACCGGGACAGGGGTAAAACCTACGAGCAGTACTTC
TRBJ1-1 TRBD1 - TRBV28 CASSLRVGTGNTEAFF TGTGCCAGCAGTTTAAGGGTTGGGACAGGGAACACTGAAGCTTTCTTT
TRBJ1-2 TRBD1 - TRBV6-5 CASSYSDRVLGGYTF TGTGCCAGCAGTTACTCAGACAGGGTCTTGGGTGGCTACACCTTC
TRBJ2-2 TRBD2 few TRBV9 CASSVATSGRGNTGELFF TGTGCCAGCAGCGTGGCGACTAGCGGGAGGGGGAACACCGGGGAGCTGTTTTTT
TRBJ2-1 TRBD2 - TRBV28 CASSFTSGRANEQFF TGTGCCAGCAGTTTTACTAGCGGGAGGGCGAATGAGCAGTTCTTC
TRBJ1-2 TRBD1 - TRBV28 CASSPPGQGYGYTF TGTGCCAGCAGCCCCCCGGGACAGGGGTATGGCTACACCTTC
TRBJ2-7 - - TRBV7-9 CASSRQTISYEQYF TGTGCCAGCAGCCGACAGACAATCTCCTACGAGCAGTACTTC
TRBJ2-7 TRBD1 - TRBV6-1 CASSGGTGGTYEQYF TGTGCCAGCAGTGGAGGGACAGGGGGGACCTACGAGCAGTACTTC
TRBJ1-5 - - TRBV21-1 CASSKVSQGQYYSNQPQHF TGTGCCAGCAGCAAAGTTTCTCAGGGCCAGTATTATAGCAATCAGCCCCAGCATTTT
TRBJ2-1 - - TRBV7-2 CASSFSYNEQFF TGTGCCAGCAGCTTTTCTTACAATGAGCAGTTCTTC
TRBJ1-1 - - TRBV7-9 CASSSFALTEAFF TGTGCCAGCAGTTCCTTCGCACTCACTGAAGCTTTCTTT
TRBJ1-1 - - TRBV6-6 CASSYRNTEAFF TGTGCCAGCAGTTACCGGAACACTGAAGCTTTCTTT
TRBJ2-1 - - TRBV2 CASSVYNEQFF TGTGCCAGCAGTGTGTATAATGAGCAGTTCTTC
TRBJ2-7 TRBD2 - TRBV7-9 CASSLGAGGPNEQYF TGTGCCAGCAGCTTAGGAGCGGGAGGTCCCAACGAGCAGTACTTC
TRBJ2-6 - - TRBV18 CASSPGGAGGANVLTF TGTGCCAGCTCACCGGGGGGAGCTGGTGGGGCCAACGTCCTGACTTTC
TRBJ2-5 TRBD2 - TRBV11-2 CASSSGTIKETQYF TGTGCCAGCAGCTCCGGGACTATCAAAGAGACCCAGTACTTC
TRBJ2-1 - once TRBV7-2 CASTPGASVGWGEQFF TGTGCCAGCACCCCCGGTGCGTCGGTGGGATGGGGCGAGCAGTTCTTC
TRBJ2-5 - - TRBV27 CASSRDLQETQYF TGTGCCAGCAGTCGGGACTTACAAGAGACCCAGTACTTC
TRBJ1-3 - - TRBV9 CASRKGADLSSGNTIYF TGTGCCAGCAGAAAAGGGGCTGACCTCTCCTCTGGAAACACCATATATTTT
TRBJ2-1 - - TRBV2 CASSAGEVFSRAKAYNEQFF TGTGCCAGCAGTGCCGGGGAGGTTTTCTCTCGGGCCAAAGCCTACAATGAGCAGTTCTTC
TRBJ2-3 TRBD2 - TRBV4-1 CASSQGLAVTDTQYF TGCGCCAGCAGCCAAGGTCTAGCGGTTACAGATACGCAGTATTTT
TRBJ2-1 TRBD2 once TRBV5-1 CASSFAIGGSYDEQFF TGCGCCAGCAGCTTCGCCATCGGCGGGAGTTATGATGAGCAGTTCTTC
TRBJ1-2 TRBD1 - TRBV18 CASSPRQGTGGNYGYTF TGTGCCAGCTCACCACGCCAAGGGACAGGGGGTAACTATGGCTACACCTTC